This TCR beta chain was sequenced for a study of T cells in Graves' hyperthyroidism and ophthalmopathy (dated by TCRdb to the late 2010s). The study in broad terms: Peripheral blood was collected at initial diagnosis, before any treatment. According to the paper, TCR Vbeta CDR3 sequencing was carried out on some 130 peripheral blood samples, which came from 40 to 45 ophthalmopathy, fewer than 80 hyperthyroidism and approximately 17 progressor patients. For training and testing, the roughly 100 patients in the discovery cohort were randomly divided in a 7:3 ratio. The study also compared thyroid tissue and blood T-cell repertoires from several Graves' hyperthyroidism patients. Once sampling was done, hyperthyroidism patients were given methimazole at a starting dose of 30 mg daily, whereas ophthalmopathy patients were given high-dose intravenous methylprednisolone. TCR V-J signatures able to tell the groups apart were searched for in a discovery cohort of 100 patients, of whom around 43 had Graves' ophthalmopathy and around 58 had stable Graves' hyperthyroidism. Whether ophthalmopathy could be predicted prospectively was tested in an independent validation cohort made up of approximately 19 hyperthyroidism patients plus 17 patients who later progressed to ophthalmopathy.

Including the terminal cysteine and phenylalanine, the CDR3 comprises 14 residues. Left in the record is the CDR3 DNA by itself, 42 bases read in frame from the first base. Looking up the germline V gene (reference sequence) yields CDR1 SEHNR and CDR2 FQNEAQ. V was cut back by 4 bases and J by 4 bases, leaving a gap of 14 bases between them. This clonotype was seen ten or more times. Its antigen has not been determined. No base quality information exists; no much larger clone differs at one position. The TCR beta CDR3 regions were amplified from RNA transcripts. The TCR CDR3 was subjected to a first round of RT-PCR using the HTBI primer set and the Qiagen OneStep RT-PCR kit. The libraries were constructed in a second round of multiplex PCR and then size-selected and purified. The libraries were sequenced on an Illumina HiSeq2000 using paired-end 100 bp reads. In the original analysis: SOAPnuke was used to process the raw data, with reads discarded if the reads contained adapters or uncalled bases, had a mean Phred below 15, or lacked an exact constant-primer or identifier match. COPE v1.2.5 was used to merge the high-quality paired reads, and each unique nucleotide sequence was defined as a clonotype. Clonotypes were aligned to IMGT TRBV, TRBD and TRBJ reference segments using MiTCR v1.1. The analysis included only V-J combinations with a frequency above 0.0001, which together covered roughly 99% of the repertoires. A TCS score was defined as the ratio between F50 (clonal expansion) and ExV (chaos), using BLOSUM62-based TCRdist between CDR3 peptides within each V-J. Welch's t-statistics and random forest reduced just over 500 V-J features to some 14, which were used in a naive Bayes classifier (R e1071). TCRdb reprocessed the public reads (quality trimming at Q25 with fastp, clone calling with MiXCR) and kept in-frame beta chains. Each entry is one CDR3 protein sequence, shown with its most common DNA and genes. These V and J calls derive from TCRdb rather than the authors' analysis. This sample is represented by approximately 260,000 distinct CDR3 sequences; about 16% of them were singletons. More than 30% of the sample is held by the ten biggest clonotypes.

The study at large found these results: Blood samples also contained most of the expanded thyroid clonotypes (frequency above 0.001), which suggests that blood repertoires may reflect thyroid immune responses. No statistical method was used to set the sample size in advance, and investigators knew the group allocation. In validation, the model predicted progression to ophthalmopathy with roughly 66% sensitivity and about 72% specificity, a median of 6.5 months before onset. A model built on a 13 V-J signature distinguished ophthalmopathy from stable hyperthyroidism, reaching approximately 89% sensitivity and about 81% specificity in cross-validation and 80%/75% in testing.

Hyperthyroidism patients were newly diagnosed, had a disease duration of under 2 months, and were aged 18 to 65 years. Exclusion was applied to patients with uncontrolled infections, other autoimmune diseases, pregnancy or lactation. Diagnoses were based on clinical symptoms, serum thyroxine and TRAb, thyroid ultrasound and orbital computed tomography. Blood from progressor patients was collected at the time of first diagnosis with hyperthyroidism, before any ophthalmopathy symptoms had appeared. Ficoll-Paque density gradient centrifugation was used to isolate PBMCs from around 9.1 ml of fresh peripheral blood. Progressor patients were initially diagnosed with Graves' hyperthyroidism and developed ophthalmopathy during follow-up. Trizol reagent was used to extract total RNA, and RNA quality was then checked on an Agilent 2100 Bioanalyzer.

The chain is made from TRBV7-9 and TRBJ2-7; the D segment could be TRBD1, given 7 matching bases. The sequence was obtained from a woman aged 50 to 60 with Graves' hyperthyroidism that later progressed to Graves' ophthalmopathy. Specimen: blood. The bases are TGTGCCAGCAGCTCACTCAGGGGGGATTACGAGCAGTACTTC. Its translation is CASSSLRGDYEQYF.